The 29 T cell receptor beta chains reported below all come from one sample, sequenced in a study of graft-versus-host responses after intestinal transplantation. Their antigens remain unidentified. TCRdb's copy holds only in-frame clones and misses some; the assay was immunoSEQ multiplex PCR. This repertoire shows over 45,000 clones, more than 80% found once; its top ten account for approximately 0.56%. The source was unstimulated CD4+ T cells sorted from spleen or lymph node cells, collected before transplant. Every receptor here comes from a human donor who was the organ donor for an intestinal transplant.

The V and J genes are TRBV5-1 and TRBJ2-2; 8 bases line up with TRBD1. Germline-derived CDR1 and CDR2 are SGHRS and YFSETQ. The CDR3 is 17 amino acids. V lost 3 bases and J lost 6; bases outside the gene matches: 13. DNA for the CDR3: TGCGCCAGCAGCTCGAGGACAGGGACAGGAGGAGCCGGGGAGCTGTTTTTT. Protein product: CASSSRTGTGGAGELFF.

This chain connects TRBV10-1 to TRBJ2-1; TRBD1 matches at 12 bases. The J segment lost 8 bases and the V segment lost 3 bases, leaving 8 bases of the junction unmatched. CDR1 is WNHNN and CDR2 is SYGVQD in the germline V gene (reference sequence). CDR3 length: 16 residues. CDR3 nucleotide sequence: TGCGCCAGCAGTGAAGGGGGGACAGGGGGCGAAGATGAGCAGTTCTTC. It specifies CASSEGGTGGEDEQFF.

This clone was recorded a few times. The genes are TRBV6-1 and TRBJ1-2; TRBD1 agrees at 11 bases. This CDR3 spans 14 amino acids. The junction had 7 bases not matched to a gene; V was cut back by 5 bases and J by 8 bases. The germline V gene encodes CDR1 MNHNS and CDR2 SASEGT. The CDR3 reads CASSRDRGMWGYTF. DNA of the CDR3: TGTGCCAGCAGTCGGGACAGGGGGATGTGGGGCTACACCTTC.

The chain combines TRBV5-1 with TRBJ2-7, with TRBD1 matching 8 bases. The CDR3 loop spans 13 amino acids. Germline CDR1 SGHRS, CDR2 YFSETQ. With V trimmed by 4 bases and J by 5 bases, 5 bases remained unmatched. DNA of the CDR3: TGCGCCAGCAGCCCCCAGACAGGGGACGAGCAGTACTTC. Protein: CASSPQTGDEQYF.

The chain joins TRBV5-1 to TRBJ2-5, with D maybe TRBD1 (5 bases). Germline-derived CDR1 and CDR2 are SGHRS and YFSETQ. Trimming removed 4 bases from V and 2 bases from J, with 9 bases in between. The CDR3 totals 13 residues. The CDR3 spells CASSGQGQETQYF. The DNA for the CDR3 is TGCGCCAGCAGCGGTCAGGGACAAGAGACCCAGTACTTC.

The chain links TRBV29-1 to TRBJ1-1; 8 bases are a match to TRBD1. The ends lost 5 bases at V and 0 bases at J; junction bases unmatched: 8. The germline CDR1 and CDR2 sequences are SQVTM and ANQGSEA. This CDR3 is 15 amino acids long. The CDR3 DNA reads TGCAGCGTTCGGTGGACAGGGTCCCTGAACACTGAAGCTTTCTTT. It specifies CSVRWTGSLNTEAFF.

The V gene is TRBV30, the J gene TRBJ1-5, with 7 bases aligning to TRBD1. CDR1 and CDR2 (germline): GTSNPN, SVGIG (reference sequence). V lost 3 bases, J lost 6 bases, and 20 bases stayed unmatched. The CDR3 runs to 18 residues. CDR3 region: CAWSGNYGRTGVPQPQHF. CDR3 nucleotide sequence: TGTGCCTGGAGCGGAAATTATGGACGGACAGGAGTCCCTCAGCCCCAGCATTTT.

The chain uses TRBV11-2 and TRBJ2-5; no clear D. Germline CDR1 and CDR2: SGHAT and FQNNGV. This CDR3 has 14 residues. The V end was cut by 3 bases, the J end by 6 bases, with 14 bases between. CDR3: CASSFGGAKKTQYF. The CDR3 DNA follows: TGTGCCAGCAGCTTTGGCGGAGCCAAGAAGACCCAGTACTTC.

The rearrangement uses TRBV7-3 and TRBJ2-6; TRBD1 is a possible D gene (5 bases). CDR1 and CDR2 (germline): SGHTA, FQGTGA. Trimming shortened V by 0 bases and J by 2 bases, and 20 bases separated the two germline ends. CDR3 length equals 20 residues. The CDR3: CASSLTVGAEGSPGANVLTF. The CDR3, as DNA: TGTGCCAGCAGCTTAACGGTTGGGGCAGAAGGAAGCCCTGGGGCCAACGTCCTGACTTTC.

The chain uses TRBV5-6 and TRBJ2-3; perhaps TRBD2 as D (6 bases). V lost 1 base and J lost 4, with 13 bases in between. Germline CDR1 is SGHDT and CDR2 is YYEEEE. CDR3 length: 15 residues. Here the CDR3 DNA reads TGTGCCAGCAGCTTGAGTCCCGGAGGGGCAGATACGCAGTATTTT. This gives the protein CASSLSPGGADTQYF.

The genes are TRBV19 and TRBJ2-1, with D maybe TRBD1 (6 bases). This CDR3 comprises 15 residues. Germline V CDR1 and CDR2: LNHDA, SQIVND (reference sequence). Trimming stripped 8 bases from V and 1 base from J, with 15 bases between. As DNA, the CDR3 is TGTGCCAGTTCACAGGGAATCGTGTCCTACAATGAGCAGTTCTTC. Translation gives CASSQGIVSYNEQFF.

J is TRBJ2-3 and V is TRBV28; 10 nucleotides match TRBD2. Germline V gene sequence: CDR1 MDHEN, CDR2 SYDVKM. The CDR3 covers 15 residues. The J segment lost 0 bases and the V segment lost 6 bases, leaving 3 bases of the junction unmatched. The CDR3 loop reads CASSLAGASTDTQYF. DNA of the CDR3: TGTGCCAGCAGCCTAGCGGGAGCTAGCACAGATACGCAGTATTTT.

The chain recombines TRBV27 with TRBJ2-7; D is perhaps TRBD2 (5 bases). The CDR3 runs 16 residues. Trimming removed 0 bases from V and 6 bases from J, with 18 bases in between. Germline loops: CDR1 MNHEY, CDR2 SMNVEV (reference sequence). CDR3 in DNA: TGTGCCAGCAGTTTATCGAGGGTCCCCCCAACTATCGAGCAGTACTTC. This gives the protein CASSLSRVPPTIEQYF.

Only one count was recorded for this clone. The chain joins TRBV11-2 to TRBJ2-2, with TRBD2 matching 11 bases. The germline gives CDR1 SGHAT, CDR2 FQNNGV. The CDR3 runs 16 residues. Trimming at V came to 4 bases and at J to 6 bases, leaving 7 bases not matched to a gene. The chain's CDR3 is CASSSWIAGGPGELFF. CDR3 bases: TGTGCCAGCAGCTCCTGGATAGCGGGAGGGCCCGGGGAGCTGTTTTTT.

The DNA for the CDR3 is TGCAGCGTTGAGACAGGGCCGAACACTGAAGCTTTCTTT. Translated: CSVETGPNTEAFF. The rearrangement links TRBV29-1 to TRBJ1-1; TRBD1 aligns across 7 bases. CDR1 and CDR2 from the germline V gene are SQVTM and ANQGSEA. The CDR3 is 13 amino acids. J gave up 1 base and V 3 bases, and 2 bases lay outside the gene matches.

The J gene is TRBJ1-2, the V gene TRBV28; TRBD1 aligns across 11 bases. V shed 3 bases and J 7 bases; nucleotides not matched to a gene: 10. The CDR3 has 16 amino acids. Germline V CDR1 and CDR2: MDHEN, SYDVKM. CDR3 region: CASSFLIPGQGGGYTF. In nucleotides, the CDR3 is TGTGCCAGCAGTTTTCTAATTCCGGGACAGGGGGGTGGCTACACCTTC.

Points on this clone: A read error may account for a junction end that differs from germline. This rearrangement joins TRBV28 to TRBJ1-1, with D uncertain. Germline V gene data show CDR1 as MDHEN and CDR2 as SYDVKM. The CDR3 is 13 amino acids. This CDR3 reads CASSFSLNNEAFF. The CDR3 DNA sequence: TGTGCCAGCAGTTTCTCGCTGAACAATGAAGCTTTCTTT.

V usage is TRBV7-8 and J usage is TRBJ2-5; a possible D gene is TRBD1 (6 bases). This CDR3 region has 14 residues. In germline, CDR1 is SGHVS, CDR2 FQNEAQ. V lost 5 bases and J 3 bases, leaving 13 bases between the germline ends. CDR3 residues: CASSQVNREETQYF. CDR3 DNA sequence: TGTGCCAGCAGCCAAGTGAACAGGGAAGAGACCCAGTACTTC. Supplemented by reference TRBV7-8 and TRBJ2-5, the full variable domain reads GAGVSQSPRYKVAKRGQDVALRCDPISGHVSLFWYQQALGQGPEFLTYFQNEAQLDKSGLPSDRFFAERPEGSVSTLKIQRTQQEDSAVYLCASSQVNREETQYFGPGTRLLVL.

The chain joins TRBV5-1 to TRBJ1-5, with TRBD1 matching 8 bases. The CDR3 loop spans 15 amino acids. Per germline, CDR1 SGHRS and CDR2 YFSETQ. The J segment lost 1 base and the V segment lost 4 bases, leaving 4 bases of the junction unmatched. CDR3 sequence: CASSLGTGSNQPQHF. The DNA of the CDR3 is TGCGCCAGCAGCCTGGGGACAGGCAGCAATCAGCCCCAGCATTTT.

This rearrangement joins TRBV7-2 to TRBJ2-6; no clear D gene. V lost 0 bases to trimming and J lost 0 bases, with 3 bases between them. The CDR3 is 15 residues long. In germline, CDR1 is SGHTA, CDR2 FQGNSA. CDR3 in DNA: TGTGCCAGCAGCTTAGCCCTCTCTGGGGCCAACGTCCTGACTTTC. Encoded protein: CASSLALSGANVLTF.

V gene TRBV10-2 combines with J gene TRBJ1-2, with D uncertain. V was shortened by 4 bases and J by 0 bases, with 12 bases between the two germline ends. The CDR3 spans 15 residues. Germline V gene lookup returns CDR1 WSHSY and CDR2 SAAADI. The CDR3, as DNA: TGCGCCAGCAGTGGGGTTCAGGTAGCTAACTATGGCTACACCTTC. Encoded protein: CASSGVQVANYGYTF.

V is TRBV28 and J is TRBJ1-5; 8 nucleotides line up with TRBD1. The CDR3 totals 14 residues. Germline CDR1 and CDR2: MDHEN and SYDVKM. The junction had 9 bases not matched to a gene; V was cut back by 7 bases and J by 7 bases. For the CDR3, the DNA is TGTGCCAGCAACCCGAGGAGGGACAGGCAGCCCCAGCATTTT. Residues: CASNPRRDRQPQHF.

This chain links TRBV6-1 with TRBJ2-3; 14 bases are a match to TRBD2. Losses at the gene ends were 4 bases for V and 1 base for J; bases not matched to a gene: 10. Germline V gene data show CDR1 as MNHNS and CDR2 as SASEGT. The CDR3 is made up of 19 amino acids. CDR3 region: CASSVSGTSGSGGTDTQYF. In DNA form, the CDR3 reads TGTGCCAGCAGTGTATCCGGGACTAGCGGGAGTGGTGGCACAGATACGCAGTATTTT.

This clone was seen once. This rearrangement joins TRBV5-8 to TRBJ1-3, with D possibly TRBD1 on 5 matching bases. This CDR3 spans 14 amino acids. Trimming left V 5 bases short and J 2 bases short, with 11 bases between. The germline V gene has CDR1 SGHTS and CDR2 YDEGEE. This chain's CDR3 is CASRQPGTGNTIYF. Written as DNA, the CDR3 is TGTGCCAGCAGGCAGCCAGGGACTGGAAACACCATATATTTT.

The chain is built from TRBV2 and TRBJ2-2; 7 nucleotides agree with TRBD2. The germline CDR1 and CDR2 sequences are SNHLY and FYNNEI. The CDR3 runs 14 residues. Unmatched junction bases numbered 8, after V lost 8 bases and J lost 5 bases. The CDR3 protein is CASGTGGYTGELFF. DNA for the CDR3: TGTGCCAGCGGAACGGGAGGTTATACCGGGGAGCTGTTTTTT.

The J gene is TRBJ2-1, the V gene TRBV30, with D tentatively TRBD2 (6 bases). The V gene lost 1 base and the J gene lost 4 bases, with 14 bases spanning the gap. Per germline, CDR1 GTSNPN and CDR2 SVGIG (reference sequence). The CDR3 has 15 residues. CDR3 nucleotide sequence: TGTGCCTGGAGTGGGGAAGCGGGCCCATACAATGAGCAGTTCTTC. It is translated as CAWSGEAGPYNEQFF.

V is TRBV9 and J is TRBJ1-3, with D perhaps TRBD1 (5 bases). This CDR3 has 15 residues. Trimming removed 3 bases at V and 0 bases at J, with 10 bases between. The V gene's germline CDR1 is SGDLS and CDR2 YYNGEE. The CDR3 bases are TGTGCCAGCAGCGGCGGGGCCACCTCTGGAAACACCATATATTTT. It yields the protein CASSGGATSGNTIYF.

The chain has TRBV11-2 and TRBJ2-2; 7 bases match TRBD2. There are 17 residues in the CDR3. Per germline, CDR1 SGHAT and CDR2 FQNNGV. Trimming cost V 2 bases and J 2 bases; bases outside gene matches: 8. The DNA of the CDR3 is TGTGCCAGCAGCTTAAACCTTGGGACTACCAACACCGGGGAGCTGTTTTTT. The encoded protein is CASSLNLGTTNTGELFF.

The V call is TRBV27, the J call TRBJ2-3, with 8 bases lining up with TRBD2. CDR1 is MNHEY, CDR2 SMNVEV, per germline (reference sequence). Germline trimming cut 5 bases from V and 7 bases from J; bases unmatched to any gene: 11. The CDR3 is 15 amino acids. The CDR3 DNA is TGTGCCAGCAGTCCACGGGGGGGGACTAGTTATACGCAGTATTTT. Its translation: CASSPRGGTSYTQYF.